What follows describes a single T cell receptor beta chain. At the DNA level, this CDR3 is encoded by other sequences in the same sample as well. This CDR3 has 13 amino acids. V lost 5 bases, J lost 5 bases, and 12 bases lay in between. Germline CDR1 and CDR2: SEHNR and FQNEAQ (reference sequence). These data are taken from a study of shared clonotypes between healthy human individuals. Across the whole study: Ranging from 18 to 49 in age, donors were a couple of women and three men.

Authors' analysis steps: ImmunoSEQ sequences covered only the junction and lacked quality scores; filtering therefore differed. TCRdb keeps only in-frame clones here, not all; method: immunoSEQ multiplex PCR. The D gene and trimming were derived from the DNA, and the V and J assignments and clone size from that table. This sample carries some 2,100,000 clones, under 95% of them seen once, and the ten largest clones take about 1.8%. Naivety among CD8 cells was defined by CD45RO negativity and positive CCR7 selection, thereby excluding terminally differentiated effector memory CD45RA+ cells. This sequence originates from a man between 18 and 29 years old in good health. Some clones in this sample may be carry-over from other donors' samples. The source material was naive CD8+ T cells from PBMCs. The rearrangement links TRBV7-9 to TRBJ2-5, with D possibly matching TRBD1 (7 bases). The CDR3 region has the DNA TGTGCCAGCAGCCCCGGAGGGGGCGAGACCCAGTACTTC. It encodes CASSPGGGETQYF.